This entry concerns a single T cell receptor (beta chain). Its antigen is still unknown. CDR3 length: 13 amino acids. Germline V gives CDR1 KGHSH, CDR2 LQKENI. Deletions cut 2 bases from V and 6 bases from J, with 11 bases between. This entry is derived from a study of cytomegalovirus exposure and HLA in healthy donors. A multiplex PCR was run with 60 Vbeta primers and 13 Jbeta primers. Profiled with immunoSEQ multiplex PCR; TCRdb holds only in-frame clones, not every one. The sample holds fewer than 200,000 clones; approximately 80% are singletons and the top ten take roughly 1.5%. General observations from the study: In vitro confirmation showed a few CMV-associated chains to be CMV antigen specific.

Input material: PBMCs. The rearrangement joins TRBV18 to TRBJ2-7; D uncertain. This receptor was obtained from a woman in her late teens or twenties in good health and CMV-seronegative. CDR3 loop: CASSPAPPGEQYF. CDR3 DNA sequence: TGTGCCAGCTCACCAGCACCTCCCGGCGAGCAGTACTTC.